This T cell receptor beta chain appears in the sequencing data of a study of blood T cell repertoires in COVID-19. The germline gives CDR1 SQVTM, CDR2 ANQGSEA. The V end was cut by 3 bases, the J end by 8 bases, with 16 bases between. The CDR3 covers 13 residues. Under the authors' procedure: Estimated nucleated cell counts came from reference gene primer amplification. The data were produced by immunoSEQ multiplex PCR, yet TCRdb's version contains in-frame clones alone and is incomplete. V, J and clone size reflect that table, while D and trimming were determined from the DNA. The profile shows 95,000 to 150,000 clones, 85% of them singletons.

The V gene is TRBV29-1, the J gene TRBJ1-2, with a possible D match to TRBD1 (5 bases). This TCR came from an older man with active or convalescent COVID-19. The specimen sequenced was peripheral blood. CDR3 sequence: CSVDGQGVRGYTF. The CDR3, as DNA: TGCAGCGTTGATGGACAAGGGGTGAGGGGCTACACCTTC.